This T cell receptor (beta chain) comes out of a study of blood T cell repertoires in COVID-19 (dated by TCRdb to 2019 to 2021). With regard to the full study: Samples covering the acute and convalescent phases of COVID-19 were provided by collaborators in the United States, Italy and Spain. The material from the prospective study consisted of cDNA or gDNA derived from T cells, B-cell-depleted T cells, or PBMCs. Samples were obtained from the ongoing ImmuneRACE study (first 160 participants) and from 1,000 to 1,500 subjects provided by 6 global collaborators. Where available, HLA class I and class II types were taken from metadata supplied by the sample provider and were not determined by assay-based typing. Subjects who had been exposed to COVID-19, were actively infected with it, or had recovered from it provided the deeply sampled blood TCRbeta repertoires that made up the dataset. The repertoires were released in a freely available public database intended as a resource for research on the immune response to SARS-CoV-2. The sample metadata nearly always contained a de-identified subject ID, COVID-19 status, age in years and sex.

Each collaborating institution followed its own protocols to collect whole blood in K2EDTA tubes. For TCRbeta analysis, collaborators shipped samples in one of three forms: frozen whole blood, isolated PBMCs, or DNA extracted from either of those sample types. Paper-wide results and their limitations: How much clinical and demographic metadata was included differed by source and by participant, and the metadata was provided uncurated.

TCRbeta CDR3 regions were amplified from genomic DNA by means of the immunoSEQ Assay, a bias-controlled multiplex PCR. In the paper's pipeline: Within the assay, amplification of reference gene primers was used to estimate how many nucleated cells each sample contained. To quantify the absolute abundance of each unique TCRbeta CDR3 rearrangement, sequence reads were collapsed and filtered. Productive Simpson clonality was computed per sample as the square root of Simpson's diversity index over productive rearrangements. TCRdb holds this immuneACCESS table with in-frame rearrangements only. Some clones are missing; in checked studies, unresolved V genes explain under half, and the rest has no known cause. V, J and clone size are taken as reported in that table, and D and trimming were inferred from the DNA itself. The sample yields over 50,000 clones; approximately 80% were counted once. The ten largest account for under 6% of the sample.

Of note for this clone: Its antigen remains undetermined. No much larger clone is present one base from it, and per-base qualities are unavailable.

The CDR3 holds 18 amino acids from the cysteine to the phenylalanine. The CDR3 DNA has 54 bases and is translated from base 1. The germline V gene supplies CDR1 MGHRA and CDR2 YSYEKL. Trimming costs V 4 bases and J 1 base, and their ends lie 21 bases apart. Input material: peripheral blood. The chain was built from TRBV4-1 and TRBJ2-3, with a weak D call of TRBD2 (5 bases match). The clonotype comes from a man between 65 and 80 years old with acute or convalescent COVID-19. The DNA is as follows: TGCGCCAGCAGCCGACAAACGGGGAGCCCGGAACGCACAGATACGCAGTATTTT. Its translation is CASSRQTGSPERTDTQYF.